A selection of T cell receptor beta chains follows, all from one sample in a study of blood T cell repertoires in COVID-19. Data came from immunoSEQ multiplex PCR; TCRdb stores just in-frame clones and leaves some out. The sample consists of 40,000 to 45,000 clones, roughly 80% of them appearing once. The sample consisted of peripheral blood. Source of these receptors: a woman older than 75 with acute or convalescent COVID-19. The CDR3 runs from the conserved cysteine through the conserved F or W. The order of the fields is CDR3 length, D gene, J gene, clone size, V gene, CDR3 DNA, CDR3 protein. The D gene is left open where the match is weak. Clone sizes are given selectively: once, few, many, or a class where the clone is expanded.

length: 13
D: NA
J: TRBJ1-1
size: NA
V: TRBV2
DNA: TGTGCCTTGAGGGCCTTGGAGACCACTGAAGCTTTCTTT
CDR3: CALRALETTEAFF

length: 14
D: NA
J: TRBJ1-5
size: NA
V: TRBV27
DNA: TGTGCCAGCAGTTTTAGCCGGAGCAATCAGCCCCAGCATTTT
CDR3: CASSFSRSNQPQHF

length: 14
D: NA
J: TRBJ1-2
size: NA
V: TRBV7-9
DNA: TGTGCCAGCAGCAACAGGGCACAGGCCTCAGGCTACACCTTC
CDR3: CASSNRAQASGYTF

length: 14
D: NA
J: TRBJ2-3
size: few
V: TRBV10-1
DNA: TGCGCCAGCAGTGAGTCAACAGGCTCAGATACGCAGTATTTT
CDR3: CASSESTGSDTQYF

length: 19
D: TRBD1
J: TRBJ1-1
size: once
V: TRBV5-1
DNA: TGCGCCAGCAGCTCCACCCTCGGGACAGGAGGTCTGGGGAACACTGAAGCTTTCTTT
CDR3: CASSSTLGTGGLGNTEAFF

length: 14
D: NA
J: TRBJ2-1
size: NA
V: TRBV2
DNA: TGTGCCAGCACCAGGGAGGCAGGTAGGAATGAGCAGTTCTTC
CDR3: CASTREAGRNEQFF

length: 14
D: NA
J: TRBJ1-3
size: few
V: TRBV5-4
DNA: TGTGCCAGCAGCTTGCAGGGCCCGGGAAACACCATATATTTT
CDR3: CASSLQGPGNTIYF

length: 12
D: NA
J: TRBJ2-5
size: once
V: TRBV14
DNA: TGTGCCAGCAGCCACGAGGGACTGGCAATATACTTC
CDR3: CASSHEGLAIYF

length: 15
D: TRBD2
J: TRBJ2-1
size: NA
V: TRBV5-1
DNA: TGCGCCAGCAGCTTGGGCGGGACTAGATACAATGAGCAGTTCTTC
CDR3: CASSLGGTRYNEQFF

length: 17
D: NA
J: TRBJ1-2
size: many
V: TRBV14
DNA: TGTGCCAGCAGCCAAGGGGGTGTAAGGGGGTCCCATTATGGCTACACCTTC
CDR3: CASSQGGVRGSHYGYTF

length: 15
D: NA
J: TRBJ2-2
size: few
V: TRBV28
DNA: TGTGCCAGCAGGGGGACAAGCGACGGTACCGGGGAGCTGTTTTTT
CDR3: CASRGTSDGTGELFF

length: 14
D: NA
J: TRBJ1-2
size: NA
V: TRBV18
DNA: TGTGCCAGCTCACCAGGAGGGGATAACTATGGCTACACCTTC
CDR3: CASSPGGDNYGYTF

length: 12
D: NA
J: TRBJ2-7
size: NA
V: TRBV20-1
DNA: TGCAGTGCTAGTACAGTAGCCTACGAGCAGTACTTC
CDR3: CSASTVAYEQYF

length: 15
D: TRBD1
J: TRBJ1-1
size: NA
V: TRBV10-3
DNA: TGTGCCATCAGTGCGCAGACAGGGTCGGTCATTGAAGCTTTCTTT
CDR3: CAISAQTGSVIEAFF

length: 13
D: NA
J: TRBJ1-3
size: NA
V: TRBV12-3/TRBV12-4
DNA: TGTGCCAGCAGTTTACTAAGGGCGGGCACCATATATTTT
CDR3: CASSLLRAGTIYF

length: 13
D: NA
J: TRBJ2-7
size: NA
V: TRBV9
DNA: TGTGCCAGCAGCGTAGATGGAGCGCTCGAGCAGTACTTC
CDR3: CASSVDGALEQYF

length: 14
D: TRBD1
J: TRBJ1-2
size: NA
V: TRBV5-6
DNA: TGTGCCAGCAGCAGCAAGGGGGCTTCCTGGGGCTACACCTTC
CDR3: CASSSKGASWGYTF

length: 15
D: TRBD1
J: TRBJ2-7
size: NA
V: TRBV9
DNA: TGTGCCAGCAGCGTAGCTGCAGGGGGCCCCTACGAGCAGTACTTC
CDR3: CASSVAAGGPYEQYF

length: 16
D: NA
J: TRBJ1-6
size: NA
V: TRBV19
DNA: TGTGCCAGTAAAGGGTGGCGGGGTGACCCGGGATCACCCCTCCACTTT
CDR3: CASKGWRGDPGSPLHF

length: 16
D: TRBD2
J: TRBJ2-1
size: NA
V: TRBV7-6
DNA: TGTGCCAGCAGCTTAGCCCCTAGCGGGAGATACAATGAGCAGTTCTTC
CDR3: CASSLAPSGRYNEQFF

length: 16
D: TRBD1
J: TRBJ1-5
size: NA
V: TRBV6-1
DNA: TGTGCCAGCAGTGGGACAGGGGGCGTCGGCAATCAGCCCCAGCATTTT
CDR3: CASSGTGGVGNQPQHF

length: 14
D: TRBD2
J: TRBJ2-3
size: NA
V: TRBV19
DNA: TGTGCCAGTAGTAGGGGGGAGGGTGGAGATACGCAGTATTTT
CDR3: CASSRGEGGDTQYF

length: 14
D: NA
J: TRBJ2-7
size: NA
V: TRBV2
DNA: TGTGCCAGCGGTTATGGAGAGGGATCCTACGAGCAGTACTTC
CDR3: CASGYGEGSYEQYF

length: 15
D: NA
J: TRBJ2-2
size: NA
V: TRBV5-6
DNA: TGTGCCAGCAGCTTGAGACAGATAATGACCGGGGAGCTGTTTTTT
CDR3: CASSLRQIMTGELFF

length: 17
D: TRBD2
J: TRBJ2-1
size: NA
V: TRBV5-1
DNA: TGCGCCAGCAGCTCCGGACTAGTCGGCAGGTCCTACAATGAGCAGTTCTTC
CDR3: CASSSGLVGRSYNEQFF

length: 17
D: NA
J: TRBJ2-1
size: NA
V: TRBV5-4
DNA: TGTGCCAGCAGCTTAGGTGTAGCAAACCACATGGGTGGTGAGCAGTTCTTC
CDR3: CASSLGVANHMGGEQFF

length: 12
D: NA
J: TRBJ1-1
size: NA
V: TRBV7-9
DNA: TGTGCCATCGATCCCGAGGGCGCTGAAGCTTTCTTT
CDR3: CAIDPEGAEAFF

length: 12
D: NA
J: TRBJ2-5
size: NA
V: TRBV29-1
DNA: TGCAGCGTTCAAGACGCGCAAGAGACCCAGTACTTC
CDR3: CSVQDAQETQYF

length: 15
D: TRBD2
J: TRBJ2-7
size: NA
V: TRBV5-6
DNA: TGTGCCAGCAGCTGGGGGACTAGCGGGATGAGAGAGCAGTACTTC
CDR3: CASSWGTSGMREQYF

length: 16
D: NA
J: TRBJ2-2
size: NA
V: TRBV7-6
DNA: TGTGCCAGCAGCCCTCTAAGACCCCAGGGTACCGGGGAGCTGTTTTTT
CDR3: CASSPLRPQGTGELFF

length: 13
D: NA
J: TRBJ2-5
size: NA
V: TRBV19
DNA: TGTGCCAGTAGTATTGTCAGGGAAGAGACCCAGTACTTC
CDR3: CASSIVREETQYF

length: 16
D: TRBD2
J: TRBJ2-7
size: few
V: TRBV6-5
DNA: TGTGCCAGCAGTTCCCCCGGACTAGCGGACTCCTACGAGCAGTACTTC
CDR3: CASSSPGLADSYEQYF

length: 13
D: TRBD1
J: TRBJ1-2
size: few
V: TRBV15
DNA: TGTGCCACCAGCCGCCCAGGGGGATACGGCTACACCTTC
CDR3: CATSRPGGYGYTF

length: 17
D: TRBD2
J: TRBJ2-7
size: once
V: TRBV7-9
DNA: TGTGCCAGCAGCTTAGAGGGACTAGCGGGAGGAGGCTACGAGCAGTACTTC
CDR3: CASSLEGLAGGGYEQYF

length: 14
D: NA
J: TRBJ1-1
size: NA
V: TRBV14
DNA: TGTGCCAGCAGGCCCTTCGGGGGGAACCTCGAAGCTTTCTTT
CDR3: CASRPFGGNLEAFF

length: 15
D: TRBD1
J: TRBJ1-4
size: NA
V: TRBV5-4
DNA: TGTGCCAGCAGCTCCTCCGGGACAGGGAGTCGAAAACTGTTTTTT
CDR3: CASSSSGTGSRKLFF

length: 16
D: TRBD1
J: TRBJ2-5
size: once
V: TRBV5-5
DNA: TGTGCCAGCAGCTTCAAATGGACAGGGTTTCAGGAGACCCAGTACTTC
CDR3: CASSFKWTGFQETQYF

length: 16
D: TRBD1
J: TRBJ1-3
size: NA
V: TRBV18
DNA: TGTGCCAGCTCACCTATTGGGACAGACTCTGGAAACACCATATATTTT
CDR3: CASSPIGTDSGNTIYF

length: 14
D: NA
J: TRBJ2-7
size: NA
V: TRBV7-2
DNA: TGTGCCAGCAGCTTAACGGCGGGAAACTACGAGCAGTACTTC
CDR3: CASSLTAGNYEQYF

length: 16
D: TRBD1
J: TRBJ1-3
size: NA
V: TRBV6-5
DNA: TGTGCCAGCAGTTACTCGGGGGACAGCTCTGGAAACACCATATATTTT
CDR3: CASSYSGDSSGNTIYF

length: 17
D: TRBD1
J: TRBJ1-1
size: few
V: TRBV7-2
DNA: TGTGCCAGCAGCTCACCGGGACAGGGGGTCTTAAACACTGAAGCTTTCTTT
CDR3: CASSSPGQGVLNTEAFF

length: 14
D: NA
J: TRBJ2-1
size: NA
V: TRBV29-1
DNA: TGCAGCGTTGAAGAAGGGGGGGGCGGTTATGAGCAGTTCTTC
CDR3: CSVEEGGGGYEQFF

length: 14
D: TRBD2
J: TRBJ2-1
size: NA
V: TRBV11-2
DNA: TGTGCCAGCAGCTTAGCACTAGCGGGAGGAGGGCAGTTCTTC
CDR3: CASSLALAGGGQFF

length: 14
D: TRBD1
J: TRBJ2-7
size: NA
V: TRBV6-1
DNA: TGTGCCAGCAGTGAAGCCGGGACAGGGTACGAGCAGTACTTC
CDR3: CASSEAGTGYEQYF

length: 15
D: TRBD1
J: TRBJ2-5
size: NA
V: TRBV18
DNA: TGTGCCAGCTCACCACCGGTGACAGGGGTAGAGACCCAGTACTTC
CDR3: CASSPPVTGVETQYF

length: 15
D: TRBD2
J: TRBJ2-5
size: NA
V: TRBV6-2/TRBV6-3
DNA: TGTGCCAGCAGTCCAACTAGCGGGATCCGAGAGACCCAGTACTTC
CDR3: CASSPTSGIRETQYF

length: 15
D: NA
J: TRBJ2-2
size: NA
V: TRBV10-3
DNA: TGTGCCACCTTTAGCGGAGCCCCGAACACCGGGGAGCTGTTTTTT
CDR3: CATFSGAPNTGELFF

length: 16
D: TRBD2
J: TRBJ2-3
size: NA
V: TRBV9
DNA: TGTGCCAGCAGCGTAGGAATAGCGGGGAGCACAGATACGCAGTATTTT
CDR3: CASSVGIAGSTDTQYF

length: 14
D: NA
J: TRBJ1-4
size: few
V: TRBV10-1
DNA: TGCGCCAGCAGTGACCAGGGATCCAATGAAAAACTGTTTTTT
CDR3: CASSDQGSNEKLFF

length: 15
D: TRBD1
J: TRBJ1-4
size: few
V: TRBV5-1
DNA: TGCGCCAGCAGCTTGGCGTCAGGGGGTGTAGAAAAACTGTTTTTT
CDR3: CASSLASGGVEKLFF

length: 16
D: TRBD1
J: TRBJ1-2
size: NA
V: TRBV18
DNA: TGTGCCAGCTCACCCGCCGGGACAGTAGCTAACTATGGCTACACCTTC
CDR3: CASSPAGTVANYGYTF